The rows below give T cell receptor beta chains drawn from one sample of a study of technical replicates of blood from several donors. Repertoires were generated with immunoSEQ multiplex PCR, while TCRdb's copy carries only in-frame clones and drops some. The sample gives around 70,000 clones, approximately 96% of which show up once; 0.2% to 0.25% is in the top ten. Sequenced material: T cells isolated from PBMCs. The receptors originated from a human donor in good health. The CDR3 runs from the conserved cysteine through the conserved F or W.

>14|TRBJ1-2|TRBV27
CASRLTYANYGYTF
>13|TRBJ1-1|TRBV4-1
CASSRTGGTEAFF
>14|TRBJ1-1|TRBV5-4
CASSSGQLTLEAFF
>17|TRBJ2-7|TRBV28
CASSKIGLAVSPYEQYF
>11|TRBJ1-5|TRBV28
CASSTQQPQHF
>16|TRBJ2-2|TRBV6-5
CASSSRLAGNTGELFF
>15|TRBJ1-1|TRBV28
CASSLSQGANTEAFF
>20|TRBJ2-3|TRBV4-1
CASSQPGRLYGGRFGGTQYF
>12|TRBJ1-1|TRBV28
CAIQDRNTEAFF
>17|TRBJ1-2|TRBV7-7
CASTPLERQSFNYGYTF
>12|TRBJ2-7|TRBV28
CASRAGSYEQYF
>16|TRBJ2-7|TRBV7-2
CASSLSAGPQSYEQYF
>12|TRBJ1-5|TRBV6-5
CATGGLNQPQHF